The rows below give T cell receptor beta chains drawn from one sample of a study of monozygotic twins with inflammatory bowel disease. Reprocessing the 5' RACE reads, TCRdb reports a single entry for every CDR3 protein and omits DNA. This sample's table reports under 150,000 distinct CDR3 sequences. Source material: blood. These receptor sequences come from a human donor with ulcerative colitis or Crohn's disease, or a healthy co-twin of an affected twin (not recorded which). Both conserved end residues are part of each CDR3. Fields, in order: V gene, J gene, CDR3 protein.

v_call: TRBV12-3/TRBV12-4
j_call: TRBJ2-7
cdr3_aa: CASSLYGGVYEQYF

v_call: TRBV20-1
j_call: TRBJ2-7
cdr3_aa: CSARGPPTGSSYEQYF

v_call: TRBV7-2
j_call: TRBJ1-5
cdr3_aa: CASSLSRERAQHF

v_call: TRBV25-1
j_call: TRBJ1-2
cdr3_aa: CASSEAANYGYTF

v_call: TRBV4-1
j_call: TRBJ2-1
cdr3_aa: CASSQAYGVRNEQFF

v_call: TRBV27
j_call: TRBJ2-7
cdr3_aa: CASSPSRGSGEQYF

v_call: TRBV5-1
j_call: TRBJ2-1
cdr3_aa: CASSKQGYSYNEQFF

v_call: TRBV11-2
j_call: TRBJ2-3
cdr3_aa: CASSWGSTDTQYF

v_call: TRBV6-5
j_call: TRBJ2-2
cdr3_aa: CASRSFRAGGDTGELFF

v_call: TRBV5-4
j_call: TRBJ1-6
cdr3_aa: CASSQGGGNNSPLHF

v_call: TRBV20-1
j_call: TRBJ1-1
cdr3_aa: CSAGQGAQWTEASF

v_call: TRBV7-6
j_call: TRBJ2-7
cdr3_aa: CASSLSSGGDEQYF

v_call: TRBV7-2
j_call: TRBJ2-4
cdr3_aa: CASSSGQGVHIQYF

v_call: TRBV24-1
j_call: TRBJ1-2
cdr3_aa: CATSDPGYGYTF

v_call: TRBV5-6
j_call: TRBJ1-1
cdr3_aa: CASSLGRRYTEAFF

v_call: TRBV5-1
j_call: TRBJ1-5
cdr3_aa: CASSPQGVGDQPQHF

v_call: TRBV20-1
j_call: TRBJ1-2
cdr3_aa: CSARDWRGEANYGYTF

v_call: TRBV19
j_call: TRBJ1-5
cdr3_aa: CASSPTGKGQPQHF

v_call: TRBV5-5
j_call: TRBJ2-3
cdr3_aa: CANTLMIFGTDTQYF

v_call: TRBV28
j_call: TRBJ1-4
cdr3_aa: CASSPILTGGIEKLFF

v_call: TRBV20-1
j_call: TRBJ2-7
cdr3_aa: CSASGGTGGRGYEQYF

v_call: TRBV5-1
j_call: TRBJ2-6
cdr3_aa: CASSVDPSGANVLTF

v_call: TRBV5-1
j_call: TRBJ2-3
cdr3_aa: CASSVLAGKTDTQYF

v_call: TRBV24-1
j_call: TRBJ2-5
cdr3_aa: CATSDGLGLKETQYF

v_call: TRBV18
j_call: TRBJ1-6
cdr3_aa: CASSPRRDNSPLHF

v_call: TRBV6-1
j_call: TRBJ1-1
cdr3_aa: CASSRRRGGDLNTEAFF

v_call: TRBV10-3
j_call: TRBJ2-1
cdr3_aa: CAISESKLSGSYNEQFF

v_call: TRBV5-5
j_call: TRBJ1-1
cdr3_aa: CASSLEGTGEAFF

v_call: TRBV20-1
j_call: TRBJ2-3
cdr3_aa: CSARPSARTGDTQYF

v_call: TRBV7-9
j_call: TRBJ1-2
cdr3_aa: CASSLDPRVYTF

v_call: TRBV27
j_call: TRBJ2-1
cdr3_aa: CASSPAPGGPDEQFF

v_call: TRBV6-1
j_call: TRBJ2-7
cdr3_aa: CASSKQGAFGYEQYF

v_call: TRBV5-1
j_call: TRBJ2-5
cdr3_aa: CASSPGQARGRTQYF

v_call: TRBV20-1
j_call: TRBJ1-4
cdr3_aa: CSARDPGRGEKLFF

v_call: TRBV6-1
j_call: TRBJ1-6
cdr3_aa: CASSAGLNNSPLHF

v_call: TRBV7-2
j_call: TRBJ2-6
cdr3_aa: CASSLVFGGANVLTF

v_call: TRBV4-2
j_call: TRBJ2-7
cdr3_aa: CASSWGSYEQYF

v_call: TRBV12-3/TRBV12-4
j_call: TRBJ1-5
cdr3_aa: CASSLDLLGTGGVQPQHF

v_call: TRBV5-1
j_call: TRBJ2-1
cdr3_aa: CASSAQAVRGNEQFF

v_call: TRBV5-1
j_call: TRBJ2-2
cdr3_aa: CASSLEFQGPGGTGELFF

v_call: TRBV5-1
j_call: TRBJ2-1
cdr3_aa: CASSEDSYNEQFF

v_call: TRBV20-1
j_call: TRBJ1-6
cdr3_aa: CSARGGQVLSSYNSPLHF

v_call: TRBV18
j_call: TRBJ2-3
cdr3_aa: CASSPPVLTDTQYF

v_call: TRBV5-1
j_call: TRBJ1-3
cdr3_aa: CASSLQGAGGNTIYF

v_call: TRBV7-2
j_call: TRBJ2-5
cdr3_aa: CASSLVPETQYF

v_call: TRBV19
j_call: TRBJ2-2
cdr3_aa: CASSTRQGGTGELFF

v_call: TRBV7-3
j_call: TRBJ2-1
cdr3_aa: CASSPRRQGLYNEQFF

v_call: TRBV5-6
j_call: TRBJ2-3
cdr3_aa: CASSLRIADTQYF

v_call: TRBV5-1
j_call: TRBJ2-4
cdr3_aa: CASSGQGNIQYF

v_call: TRBV28
j_call: TRBJ2-7
cdr3_aa: CASSFPLLHTGLYEQYF

v_call: TRBV3-1
j_call: TRBJ2-1
cdr3_aa: CASSPPRGASEQFF

v_call: TRBV19
j_call: TRBJ1-5
cdr3_aa: CASSVRQGAKSNQPQHF

v_call: TRBV20-1
j_call: TRBJ1-6
cdr3_aa: CSAESDSRHSPLHF

v_call: TRBV9
j_call: TRBJ2-7
cdr3_aa: CASSFSNIPTYEQYF

v_call: TRBV5-1
j_call: TRBJ2-7
cdr3_aa: CASSQSTTSYEQYF

v_call: TRBV6-1
j_call: TRBJ2-7
cdr3_aa: CASSALAGVFYEQYF